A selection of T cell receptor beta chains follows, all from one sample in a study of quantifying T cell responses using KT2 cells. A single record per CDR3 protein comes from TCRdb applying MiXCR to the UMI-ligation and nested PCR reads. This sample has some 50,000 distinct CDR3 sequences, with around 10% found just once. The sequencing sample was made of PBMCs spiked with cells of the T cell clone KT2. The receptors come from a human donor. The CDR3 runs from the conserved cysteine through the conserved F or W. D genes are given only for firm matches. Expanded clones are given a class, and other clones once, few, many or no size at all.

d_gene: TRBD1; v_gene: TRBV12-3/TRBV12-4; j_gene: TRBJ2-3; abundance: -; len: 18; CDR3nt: TGTGCCAGCAGTAGATATTGGAGGGACAGGATAAGCACAGATACGCAGTATTTT; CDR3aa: CASSRYWRDRISTDTQYF
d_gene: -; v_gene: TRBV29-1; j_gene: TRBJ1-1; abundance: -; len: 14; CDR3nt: TGCAGCGTTGAATGGGGGAGAGGGAACACTGAAGCTTTCTTT; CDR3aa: CSVEWGRGNTEAFF
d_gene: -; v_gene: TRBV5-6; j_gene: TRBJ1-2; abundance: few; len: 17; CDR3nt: TGTGCCAGCAGCTCCGGTAGGGGGGCGCTTATGAACTATGGCTACACCTTC; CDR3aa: CASSSGRGALMNYGYTF
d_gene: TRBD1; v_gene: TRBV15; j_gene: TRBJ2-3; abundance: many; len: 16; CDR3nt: TGTGCCACCAGCAGAGAAACAGGGGCCAGCACAGATACGCAGTATTTT; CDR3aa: CATSRETGASTDTQYF
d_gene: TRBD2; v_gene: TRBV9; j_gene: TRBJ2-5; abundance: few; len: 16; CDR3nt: TGTGCCAGCAGCCTGGGTAGCGGGACCTACCAAGAGACCCAGTACTTC; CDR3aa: CASSLGSGTYQETQYF
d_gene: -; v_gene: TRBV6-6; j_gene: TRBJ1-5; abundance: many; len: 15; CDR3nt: TGTGCCAGCAGCGACGGGGCGTATAGCAATCAGCCCCAGCATTTT; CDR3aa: CASSDGAYSNQPQHF
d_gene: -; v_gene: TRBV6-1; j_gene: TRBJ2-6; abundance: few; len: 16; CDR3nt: TGTGCCAGCAGTGAAGCTGCGGGCTCTGGGGCCAACGTCCTGACTTTC; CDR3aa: CASSEAAGSGANVLTF
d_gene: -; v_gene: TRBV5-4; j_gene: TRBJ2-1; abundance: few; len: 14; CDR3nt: TGTGCCAGCAGCCCCCGGGTCGAATACAATGAGCAGTTCTTC; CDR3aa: CASSPRVEYNEQFF
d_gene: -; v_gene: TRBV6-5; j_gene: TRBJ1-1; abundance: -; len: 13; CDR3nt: TGTGCCAGCATCCAACAAGGGAGCACTGAAGCTTTCTTT; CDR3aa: CASIQQGSTEAFF
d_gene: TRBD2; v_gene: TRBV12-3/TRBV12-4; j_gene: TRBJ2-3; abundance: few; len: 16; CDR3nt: TGTGCCAGCAGTCCAATAGCGGGGGGCGTCACAGATACGCAGTATTTT; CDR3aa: CASSPIAGGVTDTQYF
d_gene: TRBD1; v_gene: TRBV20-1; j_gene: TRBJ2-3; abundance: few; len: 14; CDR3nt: TGCAGTGCTGGACAGGGGGCGAGGGCAGATACGCAGTATTTT; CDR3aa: CSAGQGARADTQYF
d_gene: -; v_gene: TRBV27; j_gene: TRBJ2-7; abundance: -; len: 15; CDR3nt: TGTGCCAGCAGTTCGGACAGGCTAAAGGGGGGAGAGCAGTACTTC; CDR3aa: CASSSDRLKGGEQYF
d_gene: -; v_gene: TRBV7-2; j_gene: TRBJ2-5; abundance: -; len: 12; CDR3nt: TGTGCCAGCAGCTTAGTGTTAGAGACCCAGTACTTC; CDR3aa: CASSLVLETQYF
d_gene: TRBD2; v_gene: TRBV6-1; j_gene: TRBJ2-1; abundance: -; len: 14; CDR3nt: TGTGCCAGCAGTGAGGCTAGCGGGATCAATGAGCAGTTCTTC; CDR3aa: CASSEASGINEQFF
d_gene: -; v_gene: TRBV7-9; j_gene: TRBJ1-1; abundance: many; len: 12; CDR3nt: TGTGCCAGCATCCAGGGGCGGACTGAAGCTTTCTTT; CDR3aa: CASIQGRTEAFF
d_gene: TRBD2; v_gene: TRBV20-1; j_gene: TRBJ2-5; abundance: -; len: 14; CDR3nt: TGCAGTGCTAGGGAACTAGCGGGGGTGGAGACCCAGTACTTC; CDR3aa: CSARELAGVETQYF
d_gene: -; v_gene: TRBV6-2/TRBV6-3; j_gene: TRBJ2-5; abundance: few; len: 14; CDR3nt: TGTGCCAGCAGCCCCCCTCGGACGGGGGAGACCCAGTACTTC; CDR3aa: CASSPPRTGETQYF
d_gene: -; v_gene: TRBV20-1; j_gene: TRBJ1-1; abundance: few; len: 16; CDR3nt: TGCAGTGCTAGGCCTGAGGCAACAGGGTGGAGCACTGAAGCTTTCTTT; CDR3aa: CSARPEATGWSTEAFF
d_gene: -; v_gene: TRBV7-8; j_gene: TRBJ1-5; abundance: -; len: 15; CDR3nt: TGTGCCAGCAGCCCGGGACGAGCGATAAATCAGCCCCAGCATTTT; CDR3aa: CASSPGRAINQPQHF
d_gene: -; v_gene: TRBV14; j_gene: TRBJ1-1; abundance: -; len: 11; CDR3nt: TGTGCCAGCAGCCGAGCCGCTGAAGCTTTCTTT; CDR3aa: CASSRAAEAFF
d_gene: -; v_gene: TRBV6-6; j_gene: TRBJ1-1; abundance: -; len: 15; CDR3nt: TGTGCCAGCAGTTACGGGGCCAGGGGCGGATTGGAAGCTTTCTTT; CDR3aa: CASSYGARGGLEAFF
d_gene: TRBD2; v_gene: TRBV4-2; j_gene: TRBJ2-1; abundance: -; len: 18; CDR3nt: TGTGCCAGCAGCCAGAGGACTAGCGGGGGGGTAGCCTACAATGAGCAGTTCTTC; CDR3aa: CASSQRTSGGVAYNEQFF
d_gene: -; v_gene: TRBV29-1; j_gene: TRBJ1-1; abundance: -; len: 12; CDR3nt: TGCAGCGTGTCGGGGTTATACACTGAAGCTTTCTTT; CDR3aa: CSVSGLYTEAFF
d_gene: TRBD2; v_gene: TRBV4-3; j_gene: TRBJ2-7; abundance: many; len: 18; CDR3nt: TGCGCCAGCAGCCAAGCGGCTAGCGGGGCGGGATACTCCTACGAGCAGTACTTC; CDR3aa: CASSQAASGAGYSYEQYF
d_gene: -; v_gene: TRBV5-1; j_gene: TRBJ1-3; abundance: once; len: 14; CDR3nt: TGCGCCAGCAGCTCACAGACTGGGGGAAACACCATATATTTT; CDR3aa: CASSSQTGGNTIYF
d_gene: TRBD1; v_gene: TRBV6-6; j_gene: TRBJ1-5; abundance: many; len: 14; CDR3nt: TGTGCCAGCGGGAATTCAGGGGGAAATCAGCCCCAGCATTTT; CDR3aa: CASGNSGGNQPQHF
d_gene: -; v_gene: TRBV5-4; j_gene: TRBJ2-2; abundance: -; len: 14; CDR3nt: TGTGCCAGCAGCTTGGAGTCGAACACCGGGGAGCTGTTTTTT; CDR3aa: CASSLESNTGELFF
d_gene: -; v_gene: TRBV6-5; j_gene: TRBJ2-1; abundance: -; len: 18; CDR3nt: TGTGCCAGCACCCCCGAGGGGTGGCGGGGGCTTTCCTACAATGAGCAGTTCTTC; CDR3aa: CASTPEGWRGLSYNEQFF
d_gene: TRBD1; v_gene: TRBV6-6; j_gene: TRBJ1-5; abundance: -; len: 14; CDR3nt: TGTGCCAGCAGCCGTCAGGGGGGGTATCAGCCCCAGCATTTT; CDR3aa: CASSRQGGYQPQHF
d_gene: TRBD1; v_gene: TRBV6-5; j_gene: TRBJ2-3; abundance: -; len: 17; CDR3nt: TGTGCCAGCAGTACCCACCCTACGGACAGGGTCACAGATACGCAGTATTTT; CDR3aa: CASSTHPTDRVTDTQYF
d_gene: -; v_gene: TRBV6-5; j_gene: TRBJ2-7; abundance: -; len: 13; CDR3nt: TGTGCCACTTTGCGACCCCCAGCCTACGAGCAGTACTTC; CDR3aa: CATLRPPAYEQYF
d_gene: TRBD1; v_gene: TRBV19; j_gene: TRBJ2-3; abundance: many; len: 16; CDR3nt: TGTGCCAGTGCCCCCGGACAGGGGGTCCTCACAGATACGCAGTATTTT; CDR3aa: CASAPGQGVLTDTQYF
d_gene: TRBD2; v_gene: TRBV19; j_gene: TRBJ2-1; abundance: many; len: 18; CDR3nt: TGTGCCAGTAGTGCGCTGACTAGCGGGAGGCGCTCCTACAATGAGCAGTTCTTC; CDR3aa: CASSALTSGRRSYNEQFF
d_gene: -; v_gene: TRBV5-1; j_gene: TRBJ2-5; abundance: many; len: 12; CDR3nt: TGCGCCAGCAGCGCCCCCTCGGAGACCCAGTACTTC; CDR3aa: CASSAPSETQYF